This T cell receptor beta chain derives from a study of glioma-infiltrating T cells after dendritic cell vaccination. Profiled with immunoSEQ multiplex PCR; TCRdb holds only in-frame clones, not every one. The sample records roughly 96,000 clones, around 80% being singletons. Germline CDR1 is MNHEY and CDR2 is SMNVEV (reference sequence). The CDR3 covers 15 residues. V gave up 6 bases and J gave up 8 bases, with 20 bases separating them. Sequenced material: blood, taken before dendritic cell vaccination. The origin of this receptor is a human donor with glioblastoma. The genes are TRBV27 and TRBJ2-4, with D possibly TRBD1 on 6 matching bases. CDR3: CASRRTLAPGDIQYF. The CDR3 DNA reads TGTGCCAGCAGACGAACCTTGGCCCCAGGGGACATTCAGTACTTC.